A selection of T cell receptor beta chains follows, all from one sample in a study of blood T cell repertoires in COVID-19. TCRdb's table, derived via immunoSEQ multiplex PCR, lists solely in-frame clones and lacks some. The top ten hold around 7.8% of the sample, which has hundreds of thousands of clones, over 75% seen once. Sequencing input: peripheral blood. The receptors come from a human donor in a cohort sampled during active COVID-19. Both conserved end residues are part of each CDR3. A D gene is named only where the DNA matches it firmly. Not all rows give a size; the values are once, few, many and, for expanded clones, a class.

cdr3_nt cdr3_aa v_call clone_size d_call j_call
TGTGCCACCAGCAGGGACAGGGTGGTTCATGGCTACACCTTC CATSRDRVVHGYTF TRBV15 - TRBD1 TRBJ1-2
TGTGCCAGCCGGAAGACAGGGAACACTGAAGCTTTCTTT CASRKTGNTEAFF TRBV14 - - TRBJ1-1
TGTGCCAGCAGTCGCCGGAACTATGGCTACACCTTC CASSRRNYGYTF TRBV12-3/TRBV12-4 - - TRBJ1-2
TGTGCCAGCCGGGCAGGGGGTTCTGGAAACACCATATATTTT CASRAGGSGNTIYF TRBV27 - TRBD1 TRBJ1-3
TGCGCCAGCAGCTTGGGGCCGGGACAGGGCGGCCAGCCCCAGCATTTT CASSLGPGQGGQPQHF TRBV5-1 - TRBD1 TRBJ1-5
TGTGCCAGCTCACCTCCGGGGAACACTGAAGCTTTCTTT CASSPPGNTEAFF TRBV18 once - TRBJ1-1
TGCGCCAGCAGCCCGGGACAGGGCTCACCCCTCCACTTT CASSPGQGSPLHF TRBV5-1 - TRBD1 TRBJ1-6
TGCGCCAGCAGCCCTGACAACAATGAGCAGTTCTTC CASSPDNNEQFF TRBV4-1 - - TRBJ2-1
TGCGCCAGCAGCGGTCGAACAGGGGCTCCCTACGAGCAGTACTTC CASSGRTGAPYEQYF TRBV4-3 - TRBD1 TRBJ2-7
TGTGCCACCTCAGACCGACTGGCGGTACAGTTCTTC CATSDRLAVQFF TRBV19 few - TRBJ2-1
TGTGCCAGCAGCGTAGTTCCCGAGACTAACTATGGCTACACCTTC CASSVVPETNYGYTF TRBV9 once - TRBJ1-2
TGCGCCAGCAGCCAAGATAGATTGCTCCGCGGGGGAACGAGCTACGAGCAGTACTTC CASSQDRLLRGGTSYEQYF TRBV4-1 - TRBD2 TRBJ2-7
TGTGCCACCAGTGATACCCAACCAGGGACAGGGGGCGGACAGCCCCAGCATTTT CATSDTQPGTGGGQPQHF TRBV24-1 once TRBD1 TRBJ1-5
TGTGCCAGCAGCCCCTGGGTAGCGGTCGTCTATGAGCAGTTCTTC CASSPWVAVVYEQFF TRBV5-6 - - TRBJ2-1
TGTGCCAGTAGTGGCAGGGGGAGAAATACGCAGTATTTT CASSGRGRNTQYF TRBV19 few TRBD1 TRBJ2-3
TGTGCCAGCCTGGGGAGGGGGGGCAATGAGCAGTTCTTC CASLGRGGNEQFF TRBV7-9 - - TRBJ2-1
TGTGCCAGCAGCTTGGTCGCAGGGCCCAATTCACCCCTCCACTTT CASSLVAGPNSPLHF TRBV5-8 - - TRBJ1-6
TGTGCCAGCAGCCCCACAGCGGGGGGGGTAAATGAGCAGTTCTTC CASSPTAGGVNEQFF TRBV3-1/TRBV3-2 - TRBD2 TRBJ2-1
TGTGCCAGCAGCCCCGACAGGGTAAATGAGCAGTTCTTC CASSPDRVNEQFF TRBV7-2 - TRBD1 TRBJ2-1
TGTGCCAGCAGCTTGGGGCGGAACACAGATACGCAGTATTTT CASSLGRNTDTQYF TRBV5-4 - - TRBJ2-3
TGTGCCAGCACCCCTTCGGGCAGGGGGCCCTATGGCTACACCTTC CASTPSGRGPYGYTF TRBV28 - TRBD1 TRBJ1-2
TGCAGCGTTATACCAGTTCCGGGACAGGGGAGCTCCTACGAGCAGTACTTC CSVIPVPGQGSSYEQYF TRBV29-1 - TRBD1 TRBJ2-7
TGTGCCAGCCAAGGACAGATGTTCACAGATACGCAGTATTTT CASQGQMFTDTQYF TRBV28 - - TRBJ2-3
TGCAGTGCCAGTAGCGGGGGGGCCTACAATGAGCAGTTCTTC CSASSGGAYNEQFF TRBV20-1 - TRBD2 TRBJ2-1
TGTGCCAACCAGAGGTCCGGACAGGGGGAAGGCTACACCTTC CANQRSGQGEGYTF TRBV18 - TRBD1 TRBJ1-2
TGTGCCATCAGTGATGGGACAGGGTTCACAGATACGCAGTATTTT CAISDGTGFTDTQYF TRBV10-3 - TRBD1 TRBJ2-3
TGTGCCAGCAGTTTACAGGGCGGGCAGTACTTC CASSLQGGQYF TRBV2 few - TRBJ2-7
TGTGCCAGCAGTTTTATCGCGGGGGGGCAAGAGACCCAGTACTTC CASSFIAGGQETQYF TRBV27 - TRBD2 TRBJ2-5
TGTGCTAGCAGCTTATTTTCCTATATCGAGCAGTACTTC CASSLFSYIEQYF TRBV7-7 few - TRBJ2-7
TGTGCCAGCAGCGGGACAGGGAATAGCAATCAGCCCCAGCATTTT CASSGTGNSNQPQHF TRBV6-5 - TRBD1 TRBJ1-5
TGTGCCAGCAGTTTTGGTGTGAGCCAGGCTTTCTACGAGCAGTACTTC CASSFGVSQAFYEQYF TRBV27 - - TRBJ2-7
TGTGCCAGCAGTGACCCTAACTACAATGAGCAGTTCTTC CASSDPNYNEQFF TRBV25-1 few - TRBJ2-1
TGTGCCAGCAGCCAGGGACAAGAGCAGTTCTTC CASSQGQEQFF TRBV6-5 - - TRBJ2-1
TGTGCCAGCAGCTTGGCTAGCGTTAATGAGCAGTTCTTC CASSLASVNEQFF TRBV5-5 - - TRBJ2-1
TGTGCCAGCAGCTTAGGAGTTCCGGGTCTCCACGAGCAGTACTTC CASSLGVPGLHEQYF TRBV7-9 once - TRBJ2-7
TGTGCCAGCAGCCAGTCAGGGGTTAATCAGCCCCAGCATTTT CASSQSGVNQPQHF TRBV3-1/TRBV3-2 - - TRBJ1-5
TGTGCCAGCAGCATTTCCAGGGGTCCCTTCTACAATGAGCAGTTCTTC CASSISRGPFYNEQFF TRBV14 - - TRBJ2-1
TGTGCCATCAGTGCGGGGGGCGACACAGATACGCAGTATTTT CAISAGGDTDTQYF TRBV10-3 - - TRBJ2-3
TGTGCCAGCAGCGTAGACAGGACAGGGTCTGGAAACACCATATATTTT CASSVDRTGSGNTIYF TRBV9 - TRBD1 TRBJ1-3
TGTGCCACCCACGGGGGAAACACCGGGGAGCTGTTTTTT CATHGGNTGELFF TRBV18 few - TRBJ2-2
TGTGCCAGCAGTCAGTATACAGGGGCGGGCGGAAACACCATATATTTT CASSQYTGAGGNTIYF TRBV2 - TRBD1 TRBJ1-3
TGTGCCAGCAGACAGGGACGACGCATCTCTGGGGCCAACGTCCTGACTTTC CASRQGRRISGANVLTF TRBV28 - - TRBJ2-6
TGTGCCAGCAGCCAAGGAGGGGGCGGGGGGGCCCCCAAAAACATTCAGTACTTC CASSQGGGGGAPKNIQYF TRBV4-2 - TRBD2 TRBJ2-4
TGTGCCAGCAGCTTTTGGACCGGGACAGGGAGGATAATACGTAATTCACCCCTCCACTTT CASSFWTGTGRIIRNSPLHF TRBV5-4 once TRBD1 TRBJ1-6
TGTGCCAGCTCACCATCTGCGGTCCAAGAGACCCAGTACTTC CASSPSAVQETQYF TRBV18 - - TRBJ2-5
TGTGCCAGCAGAAACAGGGAGAGGTTGGAGACCCAGTACTTC CASRNRERLETQYF TRBV5-4 - - TRBJ2-5